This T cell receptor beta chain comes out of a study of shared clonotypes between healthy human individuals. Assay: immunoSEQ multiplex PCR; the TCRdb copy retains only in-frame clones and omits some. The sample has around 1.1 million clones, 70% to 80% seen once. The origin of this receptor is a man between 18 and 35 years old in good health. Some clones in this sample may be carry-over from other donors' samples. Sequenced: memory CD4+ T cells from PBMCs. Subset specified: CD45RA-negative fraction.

The CDR3 protein is CASSFLAGGPHEQFF. DNA of the CDR3: TGTGCCAGCAGCTTTCTAGCGGGAGGGCCCCATGAGCAGTTCTTC. The V gene is TRBV7-3, the J gene TRBJ2-1, with 12 bases that match TRBD2. With 3 bases clipped from V and 8 bases from J, the junction kept 5 bases outside the gene matches. Looked up from germline, CDR1 is SGHTA and CDR2 is FQGTGA. The CDR3 runs 15 residues.